This T cell receptor beta chain was recovered during a study of control samples from healthy donors and cancer patients. Clones were sequenced by immunoSEQ multiplex PCR, and TCRdb holds only the in-frame ones, with some missing. The data contain roughly 150,000 clones, over 90% of them singletons. Deletions cut 9 bases from V and 1 base from J, with 9 bases between. CDR1 SGHNT and CDR2 YENEEA come from the germline V gene. The CDR3 is made up of 12 amino acids. The chain links TRBV11-3 to TRBJ1-1; D is undetermined. This clonotype was obtained from a man aged 45-65 years in good health. Sequenced material: blood. CDR3 sequence (DNA): TGTGCCAGTCGCGGGCGGAACACTGAAGCTTTCTTT. Translated: CASRGRNTEAFF.